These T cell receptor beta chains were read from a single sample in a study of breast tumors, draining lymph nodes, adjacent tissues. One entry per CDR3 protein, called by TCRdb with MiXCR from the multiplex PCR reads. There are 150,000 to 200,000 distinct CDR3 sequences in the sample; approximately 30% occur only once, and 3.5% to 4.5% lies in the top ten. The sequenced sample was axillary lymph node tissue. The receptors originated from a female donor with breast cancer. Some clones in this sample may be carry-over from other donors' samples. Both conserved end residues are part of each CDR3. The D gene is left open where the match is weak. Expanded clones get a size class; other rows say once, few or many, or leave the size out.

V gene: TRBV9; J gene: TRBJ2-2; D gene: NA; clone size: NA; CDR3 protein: CASSPRTSRGAGTGELFF; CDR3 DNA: TGTGCCAGCAGCCCACGGACTAGCAGGGGGGCCGGTACCGGGGAGCTGTTCTTT
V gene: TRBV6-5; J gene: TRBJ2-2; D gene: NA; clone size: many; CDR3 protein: CASRRIAGSYTGELFF; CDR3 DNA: TGTGCCAGCAGGCGAATTGCAGGGTCCTACACCGGGGAGCTGTTTTTT
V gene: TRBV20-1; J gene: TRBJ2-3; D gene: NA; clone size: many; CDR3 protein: CSGEGSTNPNTDTQYF; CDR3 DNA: TGCAGCGGCGAGGGATCTACCAACCCTAACACAGATACGCAGTATTTT
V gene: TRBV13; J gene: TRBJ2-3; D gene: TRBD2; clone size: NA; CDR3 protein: CASSMETTSGRGTDTQYF; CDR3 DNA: TGTGCCAGCAGCATGGAAACAACTAGCGGGAGGGGAACAGATACGCAGTATTTT
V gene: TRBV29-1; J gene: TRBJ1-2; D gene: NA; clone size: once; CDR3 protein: CSVEAQRGDGYGYTF; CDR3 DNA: TGCAGCGTTGAAGCCCAGAGAGGGGACGGGTATGGCTACACCTTC
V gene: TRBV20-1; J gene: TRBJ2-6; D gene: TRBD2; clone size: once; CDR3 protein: CSASFLAGGNVLTF; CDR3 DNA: TGCAGTGCTAGTTTCCTAGCGGGGGGCAACGTCCTGACTTTC
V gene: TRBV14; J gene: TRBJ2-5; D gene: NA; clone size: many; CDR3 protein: CASSHKPGDGETQYF; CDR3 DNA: TGTGCCAGCAGCCATAAACCTGGGGACGGGGAGACCCAGTACTTC
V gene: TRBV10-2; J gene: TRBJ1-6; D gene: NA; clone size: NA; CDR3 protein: CASSEGGPLHF; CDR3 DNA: TGCGCCAGCAGTGAGGGGGGGCCCCTCCACTTT
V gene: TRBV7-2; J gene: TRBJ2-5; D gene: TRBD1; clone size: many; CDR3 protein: CASSLGGQGARRETQYF; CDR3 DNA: TGTGCCAGCAGCTTAGGCGGACAGGGGGCGCGCAGGGAGACCCAGTACTTC
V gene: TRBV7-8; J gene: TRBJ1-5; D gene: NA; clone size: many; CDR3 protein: CASSLAAGSPNQPQHF; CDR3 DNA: TGTGCCAGCAGCTTAGCTGCAGGGAGCCCTAATCAGCCCCAGCATTTT
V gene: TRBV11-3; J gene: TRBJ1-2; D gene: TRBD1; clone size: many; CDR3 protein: CASSLSGGALSYGYTF; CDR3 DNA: TGTGCCAGCAGCTTATCAGGGGGAGCCCTCTCCTATGGCTACACCTTC
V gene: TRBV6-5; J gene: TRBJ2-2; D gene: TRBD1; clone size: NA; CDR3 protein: CASSSADRRLGELFF; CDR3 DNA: TGTGCCAGCAGTTCGGCGGACAGGCGGCTCGGGGAGCTGTTTTTT
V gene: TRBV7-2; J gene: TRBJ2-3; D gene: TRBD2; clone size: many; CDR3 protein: CASSLLGLAGVIGLSTDTQYF; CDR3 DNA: TGTGCCAGCAGCTTACTGGGACTAGCGGGAGTAATAGGGTTGAGCACAGATACGCAGTATTTT
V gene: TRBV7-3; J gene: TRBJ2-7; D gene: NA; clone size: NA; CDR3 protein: CASRFLSSREQYF; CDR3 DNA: TGTGCCAGCCGCTTCCTTTCGAGTCGGGAGCAGTACTTC
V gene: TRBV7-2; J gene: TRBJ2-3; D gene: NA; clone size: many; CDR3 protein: CASSLSGSHTDTQYF; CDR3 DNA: TGTGCCAGCAGCTTAAGCGGGTCTCACACAGATACGCAGTATTTT
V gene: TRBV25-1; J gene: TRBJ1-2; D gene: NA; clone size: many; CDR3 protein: CASSDEGPGYGYTF; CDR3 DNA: TGTGCCAGCAGTGACGAGGGGCCAGGCTATGGCTACACCTTC
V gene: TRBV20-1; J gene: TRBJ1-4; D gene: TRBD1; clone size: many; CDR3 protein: CSAGLTGFNEKLFF; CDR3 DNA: TGCAGTGCTGGATTGACAGGGTTTAATGAAAAACTGTTTTTT
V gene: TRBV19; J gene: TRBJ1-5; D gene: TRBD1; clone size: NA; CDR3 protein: CASHRGSNQPQHF; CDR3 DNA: TGTGCCAGCCACAGGGGAAGCAATCAGCCCCAGCATTTT
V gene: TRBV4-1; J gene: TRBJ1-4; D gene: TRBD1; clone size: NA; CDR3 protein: CASSLRDRGF; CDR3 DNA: TGCGCCAGCAGCCTACGGGACAGGGGGTTT
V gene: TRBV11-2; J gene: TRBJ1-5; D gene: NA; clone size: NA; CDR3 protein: CASSLDPVTSHEHF; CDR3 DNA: TGTGCCAGCAGCTTAGATCCTGTGACTAGCCACGAGCATTTT
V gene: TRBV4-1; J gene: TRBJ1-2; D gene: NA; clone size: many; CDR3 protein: CASRLRDSGYGYTF; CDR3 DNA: TGCGCCAGCAGACTCCGGGATTCTGGCTATGGCTACACCTTC
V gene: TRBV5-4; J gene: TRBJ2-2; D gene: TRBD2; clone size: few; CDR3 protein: CASSRRGRSGSSGELFF; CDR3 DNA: TGTGCCAGCAGCCGTAGGGGTCGTAGCGGGAGCTCCGGGGAGCTGTTTTTT
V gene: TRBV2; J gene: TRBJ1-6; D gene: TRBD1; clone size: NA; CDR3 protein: CASTSQGVGSPLHF; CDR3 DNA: TGTGCCAGCACCTCACAGGGGGTAGGTTCACCCCTCCACTTC
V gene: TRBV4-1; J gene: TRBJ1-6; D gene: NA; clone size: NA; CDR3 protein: CASSQEEGTGPNSPLHF; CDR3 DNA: TGCGCCAGCAGCCAAGAGGAGGGTACAGGACCCAATTCACCCCTCCACTTT
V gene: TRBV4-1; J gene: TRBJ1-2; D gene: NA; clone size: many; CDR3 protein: CASSQARGRYGYTF; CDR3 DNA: TGCGCCAGCAGCCAAGCTAGAGGTCGGTATGGCTACACCTTC
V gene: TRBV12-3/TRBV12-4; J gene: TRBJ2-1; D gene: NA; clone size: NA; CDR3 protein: CASSLAGGGPPSYNEQFF; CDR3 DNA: TGTGCCAGCAGTTTAGCGGGGGGGGGGCCGCCGAGTTACAATGAGCAGTTCTTC
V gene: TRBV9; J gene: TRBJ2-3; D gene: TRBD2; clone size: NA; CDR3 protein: CASSVGETSSLRADTQYF; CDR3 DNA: TGTGCCAGCAGCGTAGGAGAGACTAGCTCTCTCAGGGCAGATACGCAGTATTTT
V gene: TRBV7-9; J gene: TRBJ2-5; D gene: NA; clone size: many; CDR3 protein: CASRGTVQETQYF; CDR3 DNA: TGTGCCAGCCGCGGGACAGTACAAGAGACCCAGTACTTC
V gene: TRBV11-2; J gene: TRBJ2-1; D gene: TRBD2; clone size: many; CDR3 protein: CASSLDLAGNNEQFF; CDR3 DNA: TGTGCCAGCAGCTTAGATCTAGCGGGGAACAATGAGCAGTTCTTC
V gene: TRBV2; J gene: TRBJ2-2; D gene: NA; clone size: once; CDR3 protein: CASMATSGELFF; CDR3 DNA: TGTGCCAGCATGGCGACTAGCGGGGAGCTGTTTTTT
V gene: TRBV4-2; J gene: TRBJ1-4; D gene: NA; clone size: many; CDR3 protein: CASSQANWGHFPGEKLFF; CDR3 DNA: TGTGCCAGCAGCCAAGCGAACTGGGGCCACTTCCCTGGCGAAAAACTGTTTTTT
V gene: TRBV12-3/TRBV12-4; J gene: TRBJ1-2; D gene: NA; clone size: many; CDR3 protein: CASSLEGTKGYTF; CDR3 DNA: TGTGCCAGCAGTTTGGAGGGGACAAAGGGCTACACCTTC
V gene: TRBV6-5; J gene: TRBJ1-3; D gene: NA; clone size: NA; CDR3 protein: CASRLSSSGNTIYF; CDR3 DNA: TGTGCCAGCAGGTTGAGCAGCTCTGGAAACACCATATATTTT
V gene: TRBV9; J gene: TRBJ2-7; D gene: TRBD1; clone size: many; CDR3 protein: CASSVAPTGGSYEQYF; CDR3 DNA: TGTGCCAGCAGCGTAGCTCCGACAGGGGGCTCCTACGAGCAGTACTTC
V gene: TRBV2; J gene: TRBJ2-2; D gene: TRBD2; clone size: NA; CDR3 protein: CASSSTSGTGELFF; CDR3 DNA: TGTGCCAGCAGTAGCACTAGCGGTACCGGGGAGCTGTTTTTT
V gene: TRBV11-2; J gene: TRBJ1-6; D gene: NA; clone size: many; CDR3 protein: CASSQIQVSPLHF; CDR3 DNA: TGTGCCAGCAGCCAAATCCAGGTTTCACCCCTCCACTTT
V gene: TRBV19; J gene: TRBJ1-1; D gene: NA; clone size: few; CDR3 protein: CASSIGGTNTEAFF; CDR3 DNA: TGTGCCAGTAGTATAGGGGGGACTAACACTGAAGCTTTCTTT
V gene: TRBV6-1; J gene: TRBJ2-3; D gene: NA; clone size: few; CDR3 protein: CASGGRGPSTDTQYF; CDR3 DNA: TGTGCCAGCGGGGGCCGAGGGCCTAGCACAGATACGCAGTATTTT
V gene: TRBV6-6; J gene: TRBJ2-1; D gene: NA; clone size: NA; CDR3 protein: CAIEKMGVAYNEQFF; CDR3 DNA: TGTGCCATCGAAAAAATGGGAGTTGCCTACAATGAGCAGTTCTTC